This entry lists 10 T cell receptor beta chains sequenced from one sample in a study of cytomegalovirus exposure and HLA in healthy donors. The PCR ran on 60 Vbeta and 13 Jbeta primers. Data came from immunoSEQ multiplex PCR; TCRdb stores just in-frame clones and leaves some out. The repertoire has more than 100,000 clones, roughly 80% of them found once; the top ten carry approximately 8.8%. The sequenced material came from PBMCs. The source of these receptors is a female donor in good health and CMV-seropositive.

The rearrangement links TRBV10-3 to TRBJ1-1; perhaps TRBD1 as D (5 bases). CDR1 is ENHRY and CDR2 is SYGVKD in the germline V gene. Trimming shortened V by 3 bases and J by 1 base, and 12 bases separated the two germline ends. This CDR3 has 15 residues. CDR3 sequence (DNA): TGTGCCATCAGTGACCTGACAGCGCAGAACACTGAAGCTTTCTTT. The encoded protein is CAISDLTAQNTEAFF.

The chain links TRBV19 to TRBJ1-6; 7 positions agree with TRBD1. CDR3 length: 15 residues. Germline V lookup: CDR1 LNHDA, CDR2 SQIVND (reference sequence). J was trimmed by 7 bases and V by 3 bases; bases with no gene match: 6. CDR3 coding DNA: TGTGCCAGTAGTATCAACAGGGGTGGGAATTCACCCCTCCACTTT. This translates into CASSINRGGNSPLHF.

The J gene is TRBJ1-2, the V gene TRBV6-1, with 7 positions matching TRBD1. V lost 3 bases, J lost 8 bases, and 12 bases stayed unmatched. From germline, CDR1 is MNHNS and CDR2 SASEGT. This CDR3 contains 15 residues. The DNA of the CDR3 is TGTGCCAGCAGTGACCAGGGACAGAGAGGCGGCGGCTACACCTTC. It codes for CASSDQGQRGGGYTF.

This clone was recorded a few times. The CDR3 spells CASREANRQGGNTIYF. In DNA, the CDR3 is TGTGCCAGTAGAGAGGCCAATCGACAGGGTGGAAACACCATATATTTT. The V gene is TRBV19, the J gene TRBJ1-3; 7 positions agree with TRBD1. This CDR3 is 16 amino acids long. The V gene end was trimmed by 6 bases and the J gene end by 3 bases; junction bases not matched to a gene: 11. CDR1 and CDR2 from the germline V gene are LNHDA and SQIVND (reference sequence). Full variable domain (remainder filled in from reference TRBV19 and TRBJ1-3): DGGITQSPKYLFRKEGQNVTLSCEQNLNHDAMYWYRQDPGQGLRLIYYSQIVNDFQKGDIAEGYSVSREKKESFPLTVTSAQKNPTAFYLCASREANRQGGNTIYFGEGSWLTVV.

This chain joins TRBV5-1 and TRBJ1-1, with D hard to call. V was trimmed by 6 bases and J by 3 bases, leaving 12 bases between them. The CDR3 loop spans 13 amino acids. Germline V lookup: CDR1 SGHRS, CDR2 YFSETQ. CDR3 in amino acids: CASTRRGDTEAFF. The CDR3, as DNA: TGCGCCAGCACCCGGCGCGGGGACACTGAAGCTTTCTTT.

The CDR3 DNA sequence: TGTGCCAGCAAGGGACTAGCGGGGTACCAAGAGACCCAGTACTTC. Its translation: CASKGLAGYQETQYF. The chain combines TRBV28 with TRBJ2-5; 13 bases map to TRBD2. After removal of 7 bases from V and 0 bases from J, the junction contained 2 bases not matched to a gene. Germline lookup yields CDR1 MDHEN and CDR2 SYDVKM. The CDR3 totals 15 residues.

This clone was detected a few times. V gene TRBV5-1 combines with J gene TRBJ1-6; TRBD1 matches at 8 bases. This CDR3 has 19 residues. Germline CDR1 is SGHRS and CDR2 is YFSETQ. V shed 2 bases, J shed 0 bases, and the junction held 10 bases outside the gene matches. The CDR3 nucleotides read TGCGCCAGCAGCTTCGGGACAGGCGTTAGGAGCTCCTATAATTCACCCCTCCACTTT. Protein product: CASSFGTGVRSSYNSPLHF.

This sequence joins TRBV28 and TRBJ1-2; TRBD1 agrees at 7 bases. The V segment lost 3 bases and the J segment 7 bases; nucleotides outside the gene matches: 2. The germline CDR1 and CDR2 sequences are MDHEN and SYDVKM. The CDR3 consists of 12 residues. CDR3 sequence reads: CASSFEGAGYTF. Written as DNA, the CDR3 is TGTGCCAGCAGTTTTGAGGGGGCTGGCTACACCTTC.

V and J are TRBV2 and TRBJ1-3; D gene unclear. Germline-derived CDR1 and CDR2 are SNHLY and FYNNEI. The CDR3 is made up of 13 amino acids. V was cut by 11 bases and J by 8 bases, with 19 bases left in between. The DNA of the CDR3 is TGTGCCTTTTCGGCGCGGGGATCGGACACCATATATTTT. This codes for CAFSARGSDTIYF.

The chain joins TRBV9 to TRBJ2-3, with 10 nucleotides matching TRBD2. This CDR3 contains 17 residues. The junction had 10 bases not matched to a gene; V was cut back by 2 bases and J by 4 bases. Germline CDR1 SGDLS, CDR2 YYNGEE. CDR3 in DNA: TGTGCCAGCAGCGTGCGGGATCTAGCGGGGGCCGCAGATACGCAGTATTTT. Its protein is CASSVRDLAGAADTQYF. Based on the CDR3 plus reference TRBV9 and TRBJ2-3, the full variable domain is DSGVTQTPKHLITATGQRVTLRCSPRSGDLSVYWYQQSLDQGLQFLIQYYNGEERAKGNILERFSAQQFPDLHSELNLSSLELGDSALYFCASSVRDLAGAADTQYFGPGTRLTVL.